This T cell receptor beta chain was identified during a study of regulatory and conventional T cells in RAG deficiency. With regard to this clone: Antigen unknown.

Study results and caveats: Omenn CD25-high CD127-low cells may be activated cells, not true Tregs. Omenn syndrome and CID/AS patients had roughly 100-fold fewer unique Treg TCR beta sequences, versus around 10-fold elsewhere.

Blood CD4+ CD25-low CD127-high conventional T cells supplied the genomic DNA template. Some clones are missing from TCRdb's copy, which holds only in-frame ones; the method was immunoSEQ multiplex PCR. The sample lists about 46,000 clones, around 89% seen once, with about 0.53% in the top ten. Trimming took 2 bases from V and 5 from J, leaving 12 bases between them. The CDR3 loop spans 14 amino acids. CDR1 MNHEY and CDR2 SVGAGI come from the germline V gene. The sample was also linked to a second study, of regulatory T cells. This second study notes: Amplification used 52 TRBV primers and 13 TRBJ primers. In patients, unique TRB V-J pairs were restricted and V/J usage skewed, especially in Tregs.

The sequenced sample was CD4+ effector T cells sorted from blood. The rearrangement links TRBV6-5 to TRBJ1-2, with D uncertain. This receptor was taken from a human donor in good health. The CDR3 is CASSYRPPGYGYTF. The CDR3 DNA follows: TGTGCCAGCAGTTACCGTCCCCCGGGTTATGGCTACACCTTC.